One T cell receptor beta chain is described in this entry. As yet, its antigen is unknown. The junction had 16 bases not matched to a gene; V was cut back by 3 bases and J by 4 bases. The CDR3 covers 20 residues. Germline values: CDR1 SGHRS, CDR2 YFSETQ. Use of 60 Vbeta and 13 Jbeta primers characterized the PCR. TCRdb's table, derived via immunoSEQ multiplex PCR, lists solely in-frame clones and lacks some. Of about 95,000 clones listed, about 81% are singletons. The sample belongs to a study of cytomegalovirus exposure and HLA in healthy donors. The study's findings and limits: Indistinguishability led to the exclusion of some V segments, TRBV6-2 and TRBV6-3 included. Reported results showed that the classifier diagnosed cytomegalovirus status with high specificity and sensitivity. CMV serostatus alone was available as immune exposure information.

The rearrangement joins TRBV5-1 to TRBJ2-6; 10 nucleotides align to TRBD1. The clonotype comes from a woman between 40 and 50 years old in good health and CMV-seropositive. The sequencing sample was made of PBMCs. The CDR3 bases are TGCGCCAGCAGCTCCAGGGGTAGGACAGGGGGAACTGGGGGGGCCAACGTCCTGACTTTC. Protein sequence: CASSSRGRTGGTGGANVLTF.